This entry features one T cell receptor (beta chain) sequence. Its matching antigen is unknown. The data are from a study of T cell responses to AZD1222 COVID-19 vaccine. The study's findings and limits: Elevations in Spike-specific TCR breadth and depth followed administration of two AZD1222 doses. With dominance at 160-218 and 743-854, vaccine-associated CD4 TCRs spanned spike. Donors skewed white British and female; clonal diversity was possibly underestimated.

Only in-frame clones appear in the TCRdb table, and some are missing; sequencing was by immunoSEQ multiplex PCR. The repertoire includes 150,000 to 200,000 clones, 92% of them detected once, and around 0.98% sits in the top ten. The CDR3 consists of 14 residues. The germline CDR1 and CDR2 sequences are ENHRY and SYGVKD. Trimming stripped 4 bases from V and 3 bases from J, with 9 bases between. This chain connects TRBV10-3 to TRBJ2-2; D not certain. The clonotype originates from an adult who received the AZD1222 COVID-19 vaccine. The source material was peripheral blood, sampled 28 days after the second AZD1222 dose. The CDR3 sequence: CAISGAGDTGELFF. DNA of the CDR3: TGTGCCATCAGTGGGGCTGGGGACACCGGGGAGCTGTTTTTT.